This T cell receptor (beta chain) derives from a study of cytotoxic CD8 clonotypes in ibrutinib-treated CLL. Produced via immunoSEQ multiplex PCR; TCRdb's table is partial and in-frame only. The sample holds 30,000 to 40,000 clones; roughly 72% are singletons and the top ten take roughly a tenth. Trimming took 0 bases from V and 3 from J; bases not matched to a gene: 16. The V gene's germline CDR1 is LNHNV and CDR2 YYDKDF (reference sequence). CDR3 length: 20 residues. The V gene is TRBV15, the J gene TRBJ1-5; TRBD1 matches at 8 bases. The sample here was PBMCs, taken at disease progression, from a patient treated with ibrutinib. This sequence was found in a human donor with chronic lymphocytic leukemia. CDR3 DNA: TGTGCCACCAGCAGAGATTGGCAGGGGGCGCGTCCCTGGAACAATCAGCCCCAGCATTTT. Residues: CATSRDWQGARPWNNQPQHF.